This T cell receptor (beta chain) was profiled in a study of blood T cells in healthy people across ages. Using a J-beta primer mix together with a sample-barcoded 5' primer, a second PCR was run for about 6 to 12 cycles. TCRdb passed the 5' RACE reads through MiXCR, listing each CDR3 protein once. The sample has some 760,000 distinct CDR3 sequences; 20% to 25% are singletons. Germline CDR1 and CDR2: PRHDT and FYEKMQ (reference sequence). V dropped 6 bases and J dropped 1 base, with 10 bases sitting between them. The CDR3 length is 13 residues. These data were also filed under a second study, of T cells of mothers and their children.

The origin of this receptor is a boy aged 5-17 years in good health. The chain combines TRBV13 with TRBJ2-7; unclear D gene. Source material: blood. This chain's CDR3 is CASRRVESYEQYF. CDR3 sequence (DNA): TGTGCCAGCAGAAGGGTGGAGTCCTACGAGCAGTACTTC.